These T cell receptor beta chains were read from a single sample in a study of monozygotic twins with inflammatory bowel disease. TCRdb reprocessed the 5' RACE reads, with one entry per CDR3 protein and no DNA. The sample holds approximately 400,000 distinct CDR3 sequences. Sequencing input: blood. The receptors derive from a human donor with ulcerative colitis or Crohn's disease, or a healthy co-twin of an affected twin (not recorded which). CDR3s include the opening cysteine and the closing phenylalanine or tryptophan. Each record gives: V gene, J gene, CDR3 protein.

v_gene: TRBV5-1; j_gene: TRBJ1-2; CDR3aa: CASSLGAGEIGYTF
v_gene: TRBV29-1; j_gene: TRBJ2-3; CDR3aa: CSVGGPGGTDTQYF
v_gene: TRBV20-1; j_gene: TRBJ2-7; CDR3aa: CSARSGGAKAEQYF
v_gene: TRBV5-5; j_gene: TRBJ2-1; CDR3aa: CASSNGRGYNEQFF
v_gene: TRBV6-5; j_gene: TRBJ1-1; CDR3aa: CASSFTGGGSTEAFF
v_gene: TRBV3-1; j_gene: TRBJ2-2; CDR3aa: CASSQEGFRAGELFF
v_gene: TRBV5-6; j_gene: TRBJ1-1; CDR3aa: CASSWTANTEAFF
v_gene: TRBV24-1; j_gene: TRBJ1-2; CDR3aa: CATSDPGSGGYTF
v_gene: TRBV20-1; j_gene: TRBJ2-3; CDR3aa: CSARPGFGTDTQYF
v_gene: TRBV10-3; j_gene: TRBJ1-2; CDR3aa: CAISTGALGYTF
v_gene: TRBV24-1; j_gene: TRBJ2-1; CDR3aa: CATSDREGQDNEQFF
v_gene: TRBV5-1; j_gene: TRBJ2-2; CDR3aa: CASTKGDFTGELFF
v_gene: TRBV19; j_gene: TRBJ1-1; CDR3aa: CASKQGGSEAFF
v_gene: TRBV20-1; j_gene: TRBJ2-2; CDR3aa: CSASPGAGTGELFF
v_gene: TRBV5-8; j_gene: TRBJ2-2; CDR3aa: CASSLDSFGGELFF
v_gene: TRBV5-1; j_gene: TRBJ1-2; CDR3aa: CASSLTADRGYGYTF
v_gene: TRBV5-1; j_gene: TRBJ2-5; CDR3aa: CASSTRDGQETQYF
v_gene: TRBV7-9; j_gene: TRBJ2-7; CDR3aa: CASSLEGSSAGEQYF
v_gene: TRBV27; j_gene: TRBJ1-5; CDR3aa: CASSLYGTTLWSNQPQHF
v_gene: TRBV7-2; j_gene: TRBJ2-2; CDR3aa: CASSFWTSQVGELFF
v_gene: TRBV6-6; j_gene: TRBJ2-3; CDR3aa: CASSSNRETQYF
v_gene: TRBV20-1; j_gene: TRBJ2-7; CDR3aa: CSATPANSYEQYF
v_gene: TRBV5-1; j_gene: TRBJ2-1; CDR3aa: CASRPRSQLMSYNEQFF
v_gene: TRBV19; j_gene: TRBJ1-1; CDR3aa: CASIDKNTEAFF
v_gene: TRBV5-1; j_gene: TRBJ1-5; CDR3aa: CASSPGQGIGSNQPQHF
v_gene: TRBV20-1; j_gene: TRBJ1-1; CDR3aa: CSARDRGVTEAFF
v_gene: TRBV14; j_gene: TRBJ2-2; CDR3aa: CASSQGWGTGELFF
v_gene: TRBV6-2/TRBV6-3; j_gene: TRBJ2-7; CDR3aa: CASSGPSYEQYF
v_gene: TRBV30; j_gene: TRBJ1-5; CDR3aa: CAWSVQGGGNQPQHF
v_gene: TRBV6-1; j_gene: TRBJ2-1; CDR3aa: CASSRPGLAGNNEQFF
v_gene: TRBV5-1; j_gene: TRBJ2-2; CDR3aa: CASSLIGVKTGELFF
v_gene: TRBV11-2; j_gene: TRBJ1-5; CDR3aa: CASSLSGHSNQPQHF
v_gene: TRBV15; j_gene: TRBJ2-5; CDR3aa: CATSSRTGGWETQYF
v_gene: TRBV19; j_gene: TRBJ2-2; CDR3aa: CASSTPGLADTGELFF
v_gene: TRBV6-6; j_gene: TRBJ2-7; CDR3aa: CASSLAPPGEQYF
v_gene: TRBV11-2; j_gene: TRBJ2-1; CDR3aa: CASSPWRVPLFNEQFF
v_gene: TRBV20-1; j_gene: TRBJ2-7; CDR3aa: CSATLMGRGLRSYEQYF
v_gene: TRBV21-1; j_gene: TRBJ2-4; CDR3aa: CASSIEENIQYF
v_gene: TRBV15; j_gene: TRBJ1-3; CDR3aa: CATRQGGRNTIYF
v_gene: TRBV20-1; j_gene: TRBJ1-5; CDR3aa: CSARLIRAVNQPQHF
v_gene: TRBV5-4; j_gene: TRBJ1-1; CDR3aa: CASSFGLQGANTEAFF
v_gene: TRBV24-1; j_gene: TRBJ2-4; CDR3aa: CATSDPRDTGNIQYF
v_gene: TRBV7-2; j_gene: TRBJ1-3; CDR3aa: CASSLGQRNTIYF
v_gene: TRBV7-2; j_gene: TRBJ2-1; CDR3aa: CASSQGQGIYNEQFF
v_gene: TRBV7-9; j_gene: TRBJ2-5; CDR3aa: CASSLASSRQETQYF
v_gene: TRBV5-1; j_gene: TRBJ2-2; CDR3aa: CASTLKSNTGELFF
v_gene: TRBV27; j_gene: TRBJ1-2; CDR3aa: CASSSGQGLPNYGYTF
v_gene: TRBV28; j_gene: TRBJ2-7; CDR3aa: CASSPQRRGAYEQYF
v_gene: TRBV6-5; j_gene: TRBJ1-5; CDR3aa: CASSYKSDQPQHF
v_gene: TRBV15; j_gene: TRBJ1-5; CDR3aa: CATSREGFQPQHF
v_gene: TRBV7-9; j_gene: TRBJ2-1; CDR3aa: CASSKRLGSYNEQFF
v_gene: TRBV5-4; j_gene: TRBJ2-7; CDR3aa: CASSLPGQRSYEQYF